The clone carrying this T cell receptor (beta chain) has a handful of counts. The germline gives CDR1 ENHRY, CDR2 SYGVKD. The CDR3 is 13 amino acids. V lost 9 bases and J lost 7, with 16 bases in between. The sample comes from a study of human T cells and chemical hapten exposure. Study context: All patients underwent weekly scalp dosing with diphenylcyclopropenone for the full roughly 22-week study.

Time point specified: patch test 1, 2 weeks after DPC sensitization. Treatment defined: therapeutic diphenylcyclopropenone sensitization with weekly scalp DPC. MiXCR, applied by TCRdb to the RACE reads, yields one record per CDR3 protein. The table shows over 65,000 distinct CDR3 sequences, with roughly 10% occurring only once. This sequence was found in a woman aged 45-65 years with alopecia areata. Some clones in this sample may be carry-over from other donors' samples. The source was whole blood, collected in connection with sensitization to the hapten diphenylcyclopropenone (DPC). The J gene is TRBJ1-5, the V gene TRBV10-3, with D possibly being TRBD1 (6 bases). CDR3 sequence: CAIRGAQGQPQHF. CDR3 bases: TGTGCCATACGGGGGGCCCAGGGCCAGCCCCAGCATTTT.